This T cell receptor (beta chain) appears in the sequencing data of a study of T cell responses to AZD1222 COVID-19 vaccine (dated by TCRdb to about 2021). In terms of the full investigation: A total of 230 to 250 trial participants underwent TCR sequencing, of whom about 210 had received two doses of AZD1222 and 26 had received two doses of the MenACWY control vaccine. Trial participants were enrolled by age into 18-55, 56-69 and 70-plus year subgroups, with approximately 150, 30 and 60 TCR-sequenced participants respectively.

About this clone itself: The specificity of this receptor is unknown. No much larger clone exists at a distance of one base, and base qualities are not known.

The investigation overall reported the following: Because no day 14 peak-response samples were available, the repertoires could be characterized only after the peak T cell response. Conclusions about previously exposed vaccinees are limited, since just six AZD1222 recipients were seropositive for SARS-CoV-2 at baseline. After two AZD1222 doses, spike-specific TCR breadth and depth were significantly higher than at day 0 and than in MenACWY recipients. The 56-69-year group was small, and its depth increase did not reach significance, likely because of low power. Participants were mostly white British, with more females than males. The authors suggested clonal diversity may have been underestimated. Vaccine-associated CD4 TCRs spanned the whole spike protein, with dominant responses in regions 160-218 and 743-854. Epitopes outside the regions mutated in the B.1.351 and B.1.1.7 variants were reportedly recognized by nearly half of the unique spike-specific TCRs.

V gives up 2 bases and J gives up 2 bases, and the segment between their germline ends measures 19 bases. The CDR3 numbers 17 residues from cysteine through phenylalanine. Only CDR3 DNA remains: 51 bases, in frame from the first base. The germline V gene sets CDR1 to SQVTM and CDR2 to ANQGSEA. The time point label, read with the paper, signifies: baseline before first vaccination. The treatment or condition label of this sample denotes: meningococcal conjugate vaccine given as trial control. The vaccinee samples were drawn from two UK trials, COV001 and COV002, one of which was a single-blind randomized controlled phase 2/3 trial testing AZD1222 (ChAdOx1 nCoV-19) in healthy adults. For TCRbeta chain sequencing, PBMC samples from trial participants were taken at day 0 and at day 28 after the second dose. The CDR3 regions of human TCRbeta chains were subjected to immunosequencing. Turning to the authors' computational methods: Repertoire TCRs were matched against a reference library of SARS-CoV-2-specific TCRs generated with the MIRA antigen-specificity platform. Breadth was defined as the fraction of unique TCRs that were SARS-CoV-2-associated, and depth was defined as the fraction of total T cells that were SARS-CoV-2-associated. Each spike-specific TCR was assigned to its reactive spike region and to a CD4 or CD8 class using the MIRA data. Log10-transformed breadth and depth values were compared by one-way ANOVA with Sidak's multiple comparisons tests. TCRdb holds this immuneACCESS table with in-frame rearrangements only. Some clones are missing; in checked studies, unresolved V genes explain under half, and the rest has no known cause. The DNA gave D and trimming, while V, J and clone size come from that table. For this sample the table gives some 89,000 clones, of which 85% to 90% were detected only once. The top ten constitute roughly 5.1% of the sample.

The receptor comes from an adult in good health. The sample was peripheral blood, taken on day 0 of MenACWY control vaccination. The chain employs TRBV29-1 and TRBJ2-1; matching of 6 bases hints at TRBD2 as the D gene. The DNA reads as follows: TGCAGCGTTGAAAAGCGAGTCGGAGGGGACGCCTACAATGAGCAGTTCTTC. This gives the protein CSVEKRVGGDAYNEQFF.